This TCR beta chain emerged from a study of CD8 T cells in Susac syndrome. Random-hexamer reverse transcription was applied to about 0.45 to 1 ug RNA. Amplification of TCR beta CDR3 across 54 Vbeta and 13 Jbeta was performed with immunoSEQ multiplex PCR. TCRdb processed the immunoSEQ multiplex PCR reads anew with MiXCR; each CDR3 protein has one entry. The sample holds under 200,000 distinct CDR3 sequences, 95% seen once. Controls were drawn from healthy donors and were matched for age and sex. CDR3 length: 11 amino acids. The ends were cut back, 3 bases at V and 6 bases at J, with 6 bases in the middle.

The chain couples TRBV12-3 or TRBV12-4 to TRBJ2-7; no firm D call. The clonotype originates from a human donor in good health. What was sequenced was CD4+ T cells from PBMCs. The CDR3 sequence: CASSFRREQYF. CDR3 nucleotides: TGTGCCAGCAGTTTTCGTCGCGAGCAGTACTTC.